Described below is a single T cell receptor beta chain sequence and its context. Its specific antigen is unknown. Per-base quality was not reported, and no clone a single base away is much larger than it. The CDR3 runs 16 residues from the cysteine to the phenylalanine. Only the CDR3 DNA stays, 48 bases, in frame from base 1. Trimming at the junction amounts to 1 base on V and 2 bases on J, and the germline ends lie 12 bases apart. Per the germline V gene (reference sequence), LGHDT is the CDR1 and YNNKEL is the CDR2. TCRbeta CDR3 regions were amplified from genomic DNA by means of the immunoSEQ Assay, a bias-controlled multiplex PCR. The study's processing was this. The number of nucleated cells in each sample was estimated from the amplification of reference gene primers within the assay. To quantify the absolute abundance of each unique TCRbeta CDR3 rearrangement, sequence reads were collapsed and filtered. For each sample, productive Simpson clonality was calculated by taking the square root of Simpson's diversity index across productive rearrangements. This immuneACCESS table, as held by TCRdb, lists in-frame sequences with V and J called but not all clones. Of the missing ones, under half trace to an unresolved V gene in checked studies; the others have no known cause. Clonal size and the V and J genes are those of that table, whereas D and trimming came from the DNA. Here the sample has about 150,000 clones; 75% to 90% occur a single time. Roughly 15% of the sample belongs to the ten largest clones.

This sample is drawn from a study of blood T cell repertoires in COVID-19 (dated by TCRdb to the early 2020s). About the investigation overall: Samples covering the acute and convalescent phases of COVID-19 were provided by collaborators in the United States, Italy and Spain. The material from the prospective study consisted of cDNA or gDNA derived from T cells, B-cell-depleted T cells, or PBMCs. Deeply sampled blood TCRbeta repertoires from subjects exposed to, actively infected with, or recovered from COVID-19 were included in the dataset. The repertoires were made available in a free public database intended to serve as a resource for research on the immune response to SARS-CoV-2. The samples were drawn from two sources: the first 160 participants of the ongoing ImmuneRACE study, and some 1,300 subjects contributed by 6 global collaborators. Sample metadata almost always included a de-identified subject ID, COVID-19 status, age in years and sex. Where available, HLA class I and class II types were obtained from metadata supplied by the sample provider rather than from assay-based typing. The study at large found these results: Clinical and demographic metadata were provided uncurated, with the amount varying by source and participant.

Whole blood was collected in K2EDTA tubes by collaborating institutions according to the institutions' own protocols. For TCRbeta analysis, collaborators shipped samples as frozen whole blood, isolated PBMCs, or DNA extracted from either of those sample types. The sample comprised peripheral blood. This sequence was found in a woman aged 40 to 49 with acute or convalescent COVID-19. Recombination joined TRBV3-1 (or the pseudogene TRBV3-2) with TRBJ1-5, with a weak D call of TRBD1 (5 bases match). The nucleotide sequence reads TGTGCCAGCAGCCAAGGGGGTTGGGGCGGCAATCAGCCCCAGCATTTT. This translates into CASSQGGWGGNQPQHF.